Included here is one TCR beta chain sequence, with context. This sample was included in a study of T cell responses to AZD1222 COVID-19 vaccine. TCRdb's copy holds only in-frame clones and misses some; the assay was immunoSEQ multiplex PCR. This sample has about 140,000 clones; around 89% occur once, and the top ten carry about 3%. The CDR3 length is 13 residues. The V gene lost 3 bases and the J gene lost 3 bases, with 5 bases spanning the gap. The sequences come from peripheral blood, collected on day 0 of AZD1222 vaccination. The source is an adult in good health. The V call is TRBV12-3 or TRBV12-4, the J call TRBJ2-2; no reliable D call. The CDR3 DNA is TGTGCCAGCAGTTTTTGGGACACCGGGGAGCTGTTTTTT. This encodes CASSFWDTGELFF.